The sequence of this TCR beta chain was determined in a study of shared clonotypes between healthy human individuals. Study results and limitations: Limited genetic and exposure-history diversity came from having few donors.

The authors ran the assay at deep level. Several immunoSEQ plates received, in even portions, the genomic DNA of each subset. Assay used: immunoSEQ multiplex PCR; TCRdb lists only in-frame clones, some missing. The sample has about 450,000 clones, 70% to 80% seen once; the top ten hold under 15%. Trimming stripped 1 base from V and 1 base from J, with 10 bases between. Germline CDR1 and CDR2: SQVTM and ANQGSEA. This CDR3 is 14 amino acids long. Study donors comprised healthy, HIV-negative adults devoid of recent acute infection or vaccination. This clone has only a few counts. The target antigen is unknown.

V gene TRBV29-1 combines with J gene TRBJ1-1; D gene uncertain. The receptor was isolated from a woman between 35 and 50 years old in good health. Some clones in this sample may be carry-over from other donors' samples. The specimen was PBMCs. The CDR3 DNA sequence: TGCAGCGTTGAAGGTAAAACAGCGAACACTGAAGCTTTCTTT. Translating it yields CSVEGKTANTEAFF.